A selection of T cell receptor beta chains follows, all from one sample in a study of CD8+CD57+ T cells in acquired aplastic anemia. TCRdb reprocessed the reads with MiXCR, giving one entry per CDR3 protein. The sample carries approximately 180,000 distinct CDR3 sequences, around 48% recorded once. The sequencing input was sorted CD4+, CD8+, or CD8+CD57+ T cells (not recorded which) from PBMCs. The receptors come from a human donor with aplastic anemia. The CDR3 runs from the conserved cysteine through the conserved F or W. The order of the fields is D gene, CDR3 length, V gene, J gene, clone size, CDR3 protein, CDR3 DNA. The D gene is left open where the match is weak. Size is omitted from some rows. Given values are once, few, many or a class for expanded clones.

>TRBD2|15|TRBV7-9|TRBJ2-2|many
CASSSGLASTGELFF
TGTGCCAGCAGTTCGGGACTAGCGAGTACCGGGGAGCTGTTTTTT
>TRBD2|15|TRBV19|TRBJ2-7|.
CASSISSGGLYEQYF
TGTGCCAGTAGTATATCTAGCGGGGGCTTGTACGAGCAGTACTTC
>.|14|TRBV4-2|TRBJ1-1|many
CASSPEAGWTEAFF
TGTGCCAGCAGCCCCGAGGCGGGATGGACTGAAGCTTTCTTT
>TRBD2|15|TRBV20-1|TRBJ2-2|many
CSARPGLARTGELFF
TGCAGTGCTAGACCGGGACTAGCTCGCACCGGGGAGCTGTTTTTT
>.|18|TRBV4-2|TRBJ1-6|.
CASSQGSAGGHYNSPLHF
TGTGCCAGCAGCCAAGGGAGTGCGGGGGGTCACTATAATTCACCCCTCCACTTT
>.|14|TRBV24-1|TRBJ2-1|.
CATSGSRTYNEQFF
TGTGCCACCAGTGGTTCTAGAACTTACAATGAGCAGTTCTTC
>.|19|TRBV7-1|TRBJ2-3|once
CASSAGPIGRRLRADTQYF
TGTGCCAGCAGCGCAGGTCCTATTGGGCGTCGTCTCCGGGCAGATACGCAGTATTTT
>.|14|TRBV5-1|TRBJ2-3|many
CASSLGDPTDTQYF
TGCGCCAGCAGCTTGGGGGACCCCACAGATACGCAGTATTTT
>.|13|TRBV6-5|TRBJ2-7|.
CASSYGGNYEQYF
TGTGCCAGCAGTTACGGGGGGAACTACGAGCAGTACTTC
>.|14|TRBV10-3|TRBJ2-1|.
CAIGERVSENEQFF
TGTGCCATCGGTGAGCGCGTCTCGGAGAATGAGCAGTTCTTC
>TRBD1|16|TRBV11-2|TRBJ2-2|many
CASSLGDRGRSGELFF
TGTGCCAGCAGCTTAGGGGACAGGGGGCGATCCGGGGAGCTGTTTTTT
>.|15|TRBV12-3/TRBV12-4|TRBJ1-6|many
CASRIRSSYNSPLHF
TGTGCCAGCAGGATTAGGAGCTCCTATAATTCACCCCTCCACTTT
>TRBD2|16|TRBV19|TRBJ2-5|many
CASSRRLAGFQETQYF
TGTGCCAGTAGTCGCCGACTAGCAGGGTTCCAAGAGACCCAGTACTTC
>TRBD2|17|TRBV5-6|TRBJ2-1|.
CASSLYVSGGGGNEQFF
TGTGCCAGCAGCTTGTACGTTTCGGGAGGCGGCGGGAATGAGCAGTTCTTC
>.|14|TRBV6-5|TRBJ2-5|.
CASSYSGTRETQYF
TGTGCCAGCAGTTACTCGGGGACACGGGAGACCCAGTACTTC
>.|13|TRBV24-1|TRBJ1-5|many
CATSDSRYQPQHF
TGTGCCACCAGTGATTCCCGTTATCAGCCCCAGCATTTT
>.|12|TRBV20-1|TRBJ1-2|.
CSARPANYGYTF
TGCAGTGCCAGGCCAGCTAACTATGGCTACACCTTC
>.|13|TRBV3-1|TRBJ1-1|.
CASSHGGGTEAFF
TGTGCCAGCAGCCATGGGGGGGGCACTGAAGCTTTCTTT
>.|13|TRBV27|TRBJ1-1|.
CASSLWPGAGAFF
TGTGCCAGCAGTTTATGGCCGGGGGCGGGCGCTTTCTTT
>.|12|TRBV12-3/TRBV12-4|TRBJ2-2|many
CASRSGPGELFF
TGTGCCAGCAGATCAGGGCCCGGGGAGCTGTTTTTT
>TRBD2|17|TRBV12-3/TRBV12-4|TRBJ2-7|many
CASSLLALAGSSYEQYF
TGTGCCAGCAGTTTACTGGCTCTAGCGGGGTCCTCCTACGAGCAGTACTTC
>.|13|TRBV20-1|TRBJ2-7|many
CSARPAGAGEQYF
TGCAGTGCTAGACCGGCCGGTGCGGGGGAGCAGTACTTC
>.|15|TRBV5-8|TRBJ1-1|many
CASSLAATANTEAFF
TGTGCCAGCAGCTTGGCCGCGACGGCGAACACTGAAGCTTTCTTT
>.|12|TRBV10-2|TRBJ1-5|.
CASRAPGAPQHF
TGCGCCAGCAGGGCTCCAGGCGCCCCCCAGCATTTT
>TRBD2|14|TRBV4-2|TRBJ2-7|many
CASSQSSGVAEQYF
TGTGCCAGCAGCCAGTCGAGCGGGGTAGCCGAGCAGTACTTC
>.|13|TRBV20-1|TRBJ2-7|many
CSASVGSSYEQYF
TGCAGTGCTAGTGTTGGAAGCTCCTACGAGCAGTACTTC
>.|14|TRBV19|TRBJ2-1|many
CASSIDGLRDEQFF
TGTGCCAGTAGTATTGACGGACTTCGGGATGAGCAGTTCTTC
>.|14|TRBV4-1|TRBJ2-5|many
CASSQVRGQETQYF
TGCGCCAGCAGCCAAGTTCGGGGGCAAGAGACCCAGTACTTC
>.|15|TRBV9|TRBJ2-2|many
CASSAGHLNTGELFF
TGTGCCAGCAGTGCTGGACACCTAAACACCGGGGAGCTGTTTTTT
>TRBD2|18|TRBV11-2|TRBJ2-7|.
CASSERGWSSGRAYEQYF
TGTGCCAGCAGCGAGAGGGGGTGGTCTAGCGGGAGAGCCTACGAGCAGTACTTC
>.|16|TRBV2|TRBJ2-3|many
CASSTLGQSGTDTQYF
TGTGCCAGCAGCACCCTTGGACAGTCGGGCACAGATACGCAGTATTTT
>.|16|TRBV7-2|TRBJ2-2|many
CASSWPVNVNTGELFF
TGTGCCAGCAGCTGGCCAGTTAATGTGAACACCGGGGAGCTGTTTTTT
>TRBD1|14|TRBV20-1|TRBJ1-5|many
CSASGQGKDQPQHF
TGCAGTGCCTCAGGACAGGGGAAGGATCAGCCCCAGCATTTT
>.|15|TRBV24-1|TRBJ1-1|.
CATSDSRMGGNEAFF
TGTGCCACCAGTGATTCCCGTATGGGTGGAAATGAAGCTTTCTTT
>TRBD2|19|TRBV2|TRBJ2-6|.
CASSDYRLAGGPGANVLTF
TGTGCCAGCAGCGATTATCGACTAGCGGGGGGGCCTGGGGCCAACGTCCTGACTTTC
>.|14|TRBV19|TRBJ1-5|.
CASRAPYSNQPQHF
TGTGCCAGTCGGGCCCCTTATAGCAATCAGCCCCAGCATTTT
>TRBD1|15|TRBV7-8|TRBJ2-5|many
CASSFETGVRETQYF
TGTGCCAGCAGCTTCGAGACAGGGGTCAGAGAGACCCAGTACTTC
>TRBD2|16|TRBV30|TRBJ2-5|.
CAWSPQGTSGQETQYF
TGTGCCTGGAGTCCCCAGGGGACTAGCGGGCAAGAGACCCAGTACTTC
>.|14|TRBV5-4|TRBJ1-1|many
CASSQGPLSTEAFF
TGTGCCAGCAGTCAAGGACCGTTGTCCACTGAAGCTTTCTTT
>TRBD1|15|TRBV4-2|TRBJ2-3|.
CASSHPGQATDTQYF
TGTGCCAGCAGCCACCCGGGACAGGCCACAGATACGCAGTATTTT
>.|14|TRBV10-3|TRBJ1-2|.
CAISEPRTRYGYTF
TGTGCCATCAGTGAGCCTCGGACCCGCTATGGCTACACCTTC